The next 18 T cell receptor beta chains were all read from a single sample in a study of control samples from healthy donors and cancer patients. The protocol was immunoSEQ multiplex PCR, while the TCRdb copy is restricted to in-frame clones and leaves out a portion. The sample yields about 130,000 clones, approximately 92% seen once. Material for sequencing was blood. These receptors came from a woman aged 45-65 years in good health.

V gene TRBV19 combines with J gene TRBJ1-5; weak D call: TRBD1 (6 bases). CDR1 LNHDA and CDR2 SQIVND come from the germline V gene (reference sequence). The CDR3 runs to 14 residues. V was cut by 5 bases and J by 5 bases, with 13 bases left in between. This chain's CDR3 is CASSPGAPYQPQHF. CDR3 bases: TGTGCCAGTAGTCCAGGGGCCCCCTATCAGCCCCAGCATTTT.

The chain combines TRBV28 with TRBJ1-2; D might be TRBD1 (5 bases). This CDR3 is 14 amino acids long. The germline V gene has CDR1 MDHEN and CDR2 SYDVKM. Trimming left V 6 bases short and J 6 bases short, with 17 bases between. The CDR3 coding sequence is TGTGCCAGCAGCCGCCTTGACAGACATGATGGCTACACCTTC. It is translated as CASSRLDRHDGYTF.

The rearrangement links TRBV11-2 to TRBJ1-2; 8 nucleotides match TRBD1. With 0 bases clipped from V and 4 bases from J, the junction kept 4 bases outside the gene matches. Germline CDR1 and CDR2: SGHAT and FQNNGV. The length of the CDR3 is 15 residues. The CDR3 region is CASSLEPDRVYGYTF. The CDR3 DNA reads TGTGCCAGCAGCTTAGAGCCGGACAGGGTCTATGGCTACACCTTC. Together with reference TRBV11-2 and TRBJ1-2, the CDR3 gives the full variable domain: EAGVAQSPRYKIIEKRQSVAFWCNPISGHATLYWYQQILGQGPKLLIQFQNNGVVDDSQLPKDRFSAERLKGVDSTLKIQPAKLEDSAVYLCASSLEPDRVYGYTFGSGTRLTVV.

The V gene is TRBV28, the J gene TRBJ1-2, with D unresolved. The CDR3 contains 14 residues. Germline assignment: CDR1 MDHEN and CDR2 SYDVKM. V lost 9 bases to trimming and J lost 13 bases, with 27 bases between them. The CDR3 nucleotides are TGTGCCAGTGGTACGGTGACTGGGCTCGCTTTGGGCACCTTC. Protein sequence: CASGTVTGLALGTF.

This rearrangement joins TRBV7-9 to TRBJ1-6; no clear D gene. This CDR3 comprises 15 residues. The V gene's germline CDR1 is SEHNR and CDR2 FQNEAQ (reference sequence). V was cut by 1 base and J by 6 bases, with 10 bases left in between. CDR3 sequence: CASSLGGDLNSPLHF. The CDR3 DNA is TGTGCCAGCAGCTTAGGCGGGGATCTTAATTCACCCCTCCACTTT.

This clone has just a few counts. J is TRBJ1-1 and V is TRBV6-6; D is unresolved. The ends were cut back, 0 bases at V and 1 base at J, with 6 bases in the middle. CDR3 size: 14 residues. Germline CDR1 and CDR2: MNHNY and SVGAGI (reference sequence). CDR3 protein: CASSYSTGNTEAFF. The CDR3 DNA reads TGTGCCAGCAGTTACTCGACTGGGAACACTGAAGCTTTCTTT.

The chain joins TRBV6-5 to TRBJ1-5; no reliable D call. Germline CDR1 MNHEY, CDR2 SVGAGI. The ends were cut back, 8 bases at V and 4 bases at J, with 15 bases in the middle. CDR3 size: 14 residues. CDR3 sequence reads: CASLSSGGNQPQHF. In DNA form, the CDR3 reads TGTGCCAGCCTCTCCTCGGGAGGGAATCAGCCCCAGCATTTT.

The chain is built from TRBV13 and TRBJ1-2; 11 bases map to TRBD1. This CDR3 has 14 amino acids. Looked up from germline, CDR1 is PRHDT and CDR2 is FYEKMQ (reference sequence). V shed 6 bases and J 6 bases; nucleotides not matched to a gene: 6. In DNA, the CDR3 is TGTGCCAGCAGTTATGGACAGGGGGCGGATGGCTACACCTTC. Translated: CASSYGQGADGYTF.

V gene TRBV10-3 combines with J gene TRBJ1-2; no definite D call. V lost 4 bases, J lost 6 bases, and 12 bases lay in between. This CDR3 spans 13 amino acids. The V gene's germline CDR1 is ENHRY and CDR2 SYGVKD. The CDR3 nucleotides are TGTGCCATCAGTGCTACGCCAAGGGATGGCTACACCTTC. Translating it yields CAISATPRDGYTF.

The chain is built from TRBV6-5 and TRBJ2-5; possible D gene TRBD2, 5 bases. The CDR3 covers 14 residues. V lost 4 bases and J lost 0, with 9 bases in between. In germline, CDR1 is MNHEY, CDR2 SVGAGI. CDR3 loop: CASSFAGNQETQYF. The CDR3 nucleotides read TGTGCCAGCAGTTTCGCCGGGAACCAAGAGACCCAGTACTTC.

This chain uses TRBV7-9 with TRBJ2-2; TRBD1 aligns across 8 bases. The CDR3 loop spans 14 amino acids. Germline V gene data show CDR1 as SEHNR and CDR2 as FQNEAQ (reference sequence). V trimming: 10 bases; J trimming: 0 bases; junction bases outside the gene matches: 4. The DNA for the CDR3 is TGTGCCACAACGGACAGGGCGAACACCGGGGAGCTGTTTTTT. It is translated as CATTDRANTGELFF.

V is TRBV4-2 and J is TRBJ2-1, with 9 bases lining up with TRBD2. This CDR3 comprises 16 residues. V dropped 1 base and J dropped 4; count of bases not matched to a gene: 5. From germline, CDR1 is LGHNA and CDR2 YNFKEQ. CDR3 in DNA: TGTGCCAGCAGCCAAGTAGGTCTAGCGGGGTACAATGAGCAGTTCTTC. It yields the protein CASSQVGLAGYNEQFF.

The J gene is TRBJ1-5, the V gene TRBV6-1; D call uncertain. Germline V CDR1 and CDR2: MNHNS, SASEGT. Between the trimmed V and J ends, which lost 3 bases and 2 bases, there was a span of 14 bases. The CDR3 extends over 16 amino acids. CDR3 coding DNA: TGTGCCAGCAGTGAGCAGCGGAATGTGGGCAATCAGCCCCAGCATTTT. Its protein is CASSEQRNVGNQPQHF.

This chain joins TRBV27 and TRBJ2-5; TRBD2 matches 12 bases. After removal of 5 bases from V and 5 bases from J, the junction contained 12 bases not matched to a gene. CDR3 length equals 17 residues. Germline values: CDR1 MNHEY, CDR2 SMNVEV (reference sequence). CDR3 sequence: CASSLKPTSGRWETQYF. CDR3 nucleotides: TGTGCCAGCAGTCTAAAACCGACTAGCGGGAGATGGGAGACCCAGTACTTC.

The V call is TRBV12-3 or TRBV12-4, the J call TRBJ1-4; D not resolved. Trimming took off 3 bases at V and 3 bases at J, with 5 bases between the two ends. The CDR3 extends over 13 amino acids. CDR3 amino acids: CASSFVANEKLFF. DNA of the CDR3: TGTGCCAGCAGTTTTGTGGCTAATGAAAAACTGTTTTTT.

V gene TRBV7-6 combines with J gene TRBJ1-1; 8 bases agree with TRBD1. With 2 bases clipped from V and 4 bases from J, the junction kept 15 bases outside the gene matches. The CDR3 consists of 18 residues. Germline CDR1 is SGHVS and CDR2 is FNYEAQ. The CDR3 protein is CASSLQWSDRGDSTEAFF. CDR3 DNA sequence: TGTGCCAGCAGCTTACAGTGGTCCGACAGGGGTGATAGCACTGAAGCTTTCTTT. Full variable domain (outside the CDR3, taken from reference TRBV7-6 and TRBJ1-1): GAGVSQSPRYKVTKRGQDVALRCDPISGHVSLYWYRQALGQGPEFLTYFNYEAQQDKSGLPNDRFSAERPEGSISTLTIQRTEQRDSAMYRCASSLQWSDRGDSTEAFFGQGTRLTVV.

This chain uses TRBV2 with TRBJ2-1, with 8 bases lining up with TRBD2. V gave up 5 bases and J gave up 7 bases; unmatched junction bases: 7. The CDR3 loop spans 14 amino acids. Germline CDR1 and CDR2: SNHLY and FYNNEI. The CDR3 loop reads CASSRTQRENEQFF. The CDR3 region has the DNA TGTGCCAGCAGTAGAACACAGCGGGAGAATGAGCAGTTCTTC. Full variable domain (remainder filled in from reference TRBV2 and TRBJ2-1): EPEVTQTPSHQVTQMGQEVILRCVPISNHLYFYWYRQILGQKVEFLVSFYNNEISEKSEIFDDQFSVERPDGSNFTLKIRSTKLEDSAMYFCASSRTQRENEQFFGPGTRLTVL.

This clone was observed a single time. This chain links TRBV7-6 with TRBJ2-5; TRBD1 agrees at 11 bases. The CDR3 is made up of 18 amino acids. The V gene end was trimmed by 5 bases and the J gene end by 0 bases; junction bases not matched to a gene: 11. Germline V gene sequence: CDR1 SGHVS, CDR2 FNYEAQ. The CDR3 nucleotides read TGTGCCAGCAGCCTAGGACAGGGGGCGTTGGGGTACCAAGAGACCCAGTACTTC. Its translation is CASSLGQGALGYQETQYF. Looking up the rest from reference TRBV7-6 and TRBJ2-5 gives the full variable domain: GAGVSQSPRYKVTKRGQDVALRCDPISGHVSLYWYRQALGQGPEFLTYFNYEAQQDKSGLPNDRFSAERPEGSISTLTIQRTEQRDSAMYRCASSLGQGALGYQETQYFGPGTRLLVL.